The 9 T cell receptor beta chains reported below all come from one sample, sequenced in a study of identical twins. TCRdb re-called the 5' RACE reads with MiXCR, one entry per CDR3 protein. The sample lists 650,000 to 800,000 distinct CDR3 sequences; around 8.3% were seen once. The same data also contributed to another study, on yellow fever vaccine responses in identical twins.

The sample consisted of PBMCs. These receptors all stem from a woman aged 18-29 years in good health.

This clonotype was counted at least ten times. The CDR3 DNA follows: TGTGCCAGCAGCTTAACTGGTAGCGGGGGTGGAACAGATACGCAGTATTTT. Amino acids: CASSLTGSGGGTDTQYF. The chain recombines TRBV7-3 with TRBJ2-3; TRBD2 agrees at 9 bases. Germline values: CDR1 SGHTA, CDR2 FQGTGA. V was clipped by 0 bases and J by 3 bases; unmatched bases: 7. The CDR3 is 17 amino acids.

The DNA for the CDR3 is TGCAGTGCTACCTTAGCGGGAGATACGCAGTATTTT. Translated, it gives CSATLAGDTQYF. The chain recombines TRBV20-1 with TRBJ2-3; 7 nucleotides line up with TRBD2. With 4 bases clipped from V and 5 bases from J, the junction kept 3 bases outside the gene matches. Germline-derived CDR1 and CDR2 are DFQATT and SNEGSKA (reference sequence). CDR3 length: 12 amino acids.

The rearrangement uses TRBV18 and TRBJ2-3; no clear D gene. The CDR3 is 14 residues long. Trimming stripped 2 bases from V and 0 bases from J, with 6 bases between. CDR1 and CDR2 from the germline V gene are KGHSH and LQKENI. The CDR3 region is CASSPWVSTDTQYF. For the CDR3, the DNA is TGTGCCAGCTCACCATGGGTTAGCACAGATACGCAGTATTTT.

A few counts support this clonotype. This chain connects TRBV20-1 to TRBJ2-1; D perhaps matches TRBD1 (5 bases). Germline values: CDR1 DFQATT, CDR2 SNEGSKA (reference sequence). The CDR3 is 13 amino acids. V was clipped by 0 bases and J by 6 bases, with 9 bases between them. The CDR3 reads CSARDPRVNEQFF. For the CDR3, the DNA is TGCAGTGCTAGAGATCCCAGGGTCAATGAGCAGTTCTTC.

In its sample, this clonotype was seen a few times. V usage is TRBV5-1 and J usage is TRBJ2-5; perhaps TRBD2 as D (6 bases). Trimming took off 4 bases at V and 5 bases at J, with 12 bases between the two ends. From germline, CDR1 is SGHRS and CDR2 YFSETQ. The CDR3 has 13 residues. This CDR3 is CASSGGSGETQYF. The CDR3 DNA follows: TGCGCCAGCAGCGGGGGGTCTGGGGAGACCCAGTACTTC. Full variable domain (missing parts from reference TRBV5-1 and TRBJ2-5): KAGVTQTPRYLIKTRGQQVTLSCSPISGHRSVSWYQQTPGQGLQFLFEYFSETQRNKGNFPGRFSGRQFSNSRSEMNVSTLELGDSALYLCASSGGSGETQYFGPGTRLLVL.

This clonotype was counted many times. This rearrangement joins TRBV6-2 or TRBV6-3 to TRBJ2-1, with D maybe TRBD2 (6 bases). The length of the CDR3 is 12 residues. V was pared by 6 bases and J by 4 bases, with 7 bases between. Germline CDR1 and CDR2: MNHEY and SVGEGT. CDR3 protein: CASSRGYNEQFF. In DNA, the CDR3 is TGTGCCAGCAGCCGGGGGTACAATGAGCAGTTCTTC.

This clonotype showed up just a few times. The chain carries TRBV21-1 and TRBJ2-1; whether TRBD1, the table's D call, matches the DNA was not checked. TRBV21-1 constitutes a pseudogene. This CDR3 is built from 20 residues. CDR3 loop: CASSKRGGARQTSSYNEQFF. DNA for the CDR3: TGTGCCAGCAGCAAACGGGGGGGGGCGAGACAAACCAGCTCCTACAATGAGCAGTTCTTC.

V gene TRBV6-5 combines with J gene TRBJ2-2, with D unclear. V lost 4 bases and J lost 7, with 16 bases in between. The CDR3 spans 15 residues. Germline V gives CDR1 MNHEY, CDR2 SVGAGI. The CDR3 is CASSSGVSLHGELFF. CDR3 nucleotides: TGTGCCAGCAGTTCTGGGGTTTCGTTGCACGGGGAGCTGTTTTTT.

This clonotype was detected ten times or more. The V and J genes are TRBV10-3 and TRBJ2-7, with 7 bases that match TRBD2. Trimming removed 6 bases from V and 7 bases from J; junction bases left unmatched: 15. Germline V CDR1 and CDR2: ENHRY, SYGVKD. The CDR3 has 15 amino acids. The CDR3: CAIRSEAGALWEQYF. The CDR3 DNA is TGTGCCATCAGGAGCGAGGCGGGAGCACTTTGGGAGCAGTACTTC.